This T cell receptor (beta chain) comes out of a study of CD8 T cells in ankylosing spondylitis. Findings and limits, study-wide: Typical of ankylosing spondylitis blood, it appeared, was a TCR beta motif of eight highly homologous variants.

TCRdb fed the 5' RACE reads into MiXCR, producing one record per CDR3 protein. The sample has about 130,000 distinct CDR3 sequences; 6% to 8.5% are singletons. The germline V and J ends were trimmed by 11 bases and 4 bases, with 14 bases remaining between them. CDR1 and CDR2 from the germline V gene are MNHEY and SVGEGT. The CDR3 runs to 13 residues. Turning to this clonotype: Its antigen is not known.

This receptor was obtained from a female donor with ankylosing spondylitis or in good health (not recorded which). The V gene is TRBV6-2 or TRBV6-3, the J gene TRBJ2-2; TRBD2 is a possible D gene (6 bases). Material: blood, either unsorted or a sorted T cell fraction (not recorded which). CDR3 nucleotide sequence: TGTGCCGCCTCCCGGGGGACCACCGGGGAGCTGTTTTTT. Its protein is CAASRGTTGELFF.